One and the same sample provided the 9 T cell receptor beta chains below, sequenced in a study of CD8+CD57+ T cells in acquired aplastic anemia (dated by TCRdb to the late 2010s). The patients picked for sequencing were ones in whom flow cytometry had shown an expansion of CD8+CD57+ cells. These reads were obtained on an Illumina HiSeq 2000. Profiling of TCR beta VDJ combinations and CDR3 sequences used genomic DNA as the template. TCRdb ran its own pipeline on the public reads, namely fastp trimming at Q25 and MiXCR clone calling, and kept in-frame beta chains. Rows with a matching CDR3 protein are joined into one entry that keeps the most common DNA and genes. The sample records around 200,000 distinct CDR3 sequences, around 50% of which are singletons. The leading ten clones occupy 13% of the sample. The specimen sequenced was sorted CD4+, CD8+, or CD8+CD57+ T cells (not recorded which) from PBMCs. The receptor set was obtained from a human donor with aplastic anemia.

This clonotype was found a few times. The CDR3 region has the DNA TGCAGTGCTAGAGACAGGGGGCGCTCCTACGAGCAGTACTTC. Its translation is CSARDRGRSYEQYF. The gene calls are TRBV20-1 and TRBJ2-7, with 8 bases matching TRBD1. The CDR3 runs to 14 residues. J lost 0 bases, V lost 0 bases, and 1 base had no gene match. Germline V CDR1 and CDR2: DFQATT, SNEGSKA (reference sequence).

This chain uses TRBV7-2 with TRBJ1-2, with D hard to call. Germline V gene lookup returns CDR1 SGHTA and CDR2 FQGNSA. Trimming took 5 bases from V and 4 from J, leaving 11 bases between them. The CDR3 covers 13 residues. The CDR3 protein is CASSESGGYGYTF. The CDR3 coding sequence is TGTGCCAGCAGCGAGTCAGGCGGCTATGGCTACACCTTC.

V and J are TRBV25-1 and TRBJ1-1; a possible D gene is TRBD1 (6 bases). This CDR3 is built from 15 residues. Trimming left V 3 bases short and J 0 bases short, with 11 bases between. Germline lookup yields CDR1 MGHDK and CDR2 SYGVNS. The CDR3 reads CASSEGHNMNTEAFF. The CDR3 DNA reads TGTGCCAGCAGTGAGGGACACAACATGAACACTGAAGCTTTCTTT.

CDR3 protein: CASKGGQGVGELFF. The CDR3 DNA reads as TGTGCCAGCAAGGGGGGACAGGGAGTAGGGGAGCTGTTTTTT. The chain is built from TRBV2 and TRBJ2-2, with 9 bases matching TRBD1. This CDR3 contains 14 residues. With 7 bases clipped from V and 8 bases from J, the junction kept 8 bases outside the gene matches. The germline V gene encodes CDR1 SNHLY and CDR2 FYNNEI.

This clonotype was recorded at least ten times. This chain joins TRBV2 and TRBJ2-1; 9 nucleotides match TRBD2. The CDR3 is 18 amino acids. The ends lost 4 bases at V and 7 bases at J; junction bases unmatched: 17. Germline CDR1 is SNHLY and CDR2 is FYNNEI. This CDR3 is CASSAYQRGAGAGNEQFF. CDR3 DNA sequence: TGTGCCAGCAGTGCTTACCAGCGGGGGGCCGGGGCGGGGAATGAGCAGTTCTTC.

This sequence joins TRBV14 and TRBJ1-6; no reliable D call. The germline gives CDR1 SGHDN, CDR2 FVKESK. This CDR3 region has 12 residues. Between the trimmed V and J ends, which lost 5 bases and 14 bases, there was a span of 13 bases. The CDR3 loop is CASSLGTRTLHF. Here the CDR3 DNA reads TGTGCCAGCAGCTTAGGTACCAGAACCCTCCACTTT.

This clonotype appeared a few times. The CDR3 coding sequence is TGTGCCTGGAGTGTAGGAAGGGACATTGACCCTCAGCCCCAGCATTTT. As protein: CAWSVGRDIDPQPQHF. This chain connects TRBV30 to TRBJ1-5; possibly TRBD1 for D (6 bases). Between the trimmed V and J ends, which lost 0 bases and 6 bases, there was a span of 18 bases. Germline lookup yields CDR1 GTSNPN and CDR2 SVGIG (reference sequence). The CDR3 runs to 16 residues.

The chain recombines TRBV7-9 with TRBJ2-7; weak D call: TRBD1 (5 bases). The CDR3 loop spans 15 amino acids. Trimming stripped 5 bases from V and 1 base from J, with 15 bases between. CDR1 and CDR2 from the germline V gene are SEHNR and FQNEAQ (reference sequence). The DNA for the CDR3 is TGTGCCAGCAGCCCTCTAGGGGTAGGGTCCTACGAGCAGTACTTC. Translation: CASSPLGVGSYEQYF.

For this clonotype: A read error is possible here, since a much larger clone lies one base away. CDR3 sequence reads: CASRNQGNETLFF. DNA of the CDR3: TGTGCCAGCAGGAACCAGGGGAATGAAACACTGTTTTTT. The chain recombines TRBV7-8 with TRBJ1-4; tentative D call: TRBD1 (6 bases). The germline CDR1 and CDR2 sequences are SGHVS and FQNEAQ. This CDR3 is 13 amino acids long.